This record covers a single T cell receptor beta chain. Its target is unknown. This sample is part of a study of cytotoxic CD8 clonotypes in ibrutinib-treated CLL. Overall study results and limits: Clonality measured at baseline exceeded age-matched healthy donors, tracking circulating CD8+ T-cell counts.

Some clones are missing from TCRdb's copy, which holds only in-frame ones; the method was immunoSEQ multiplex PCR. This sample has over 100,000 clones, with approximately 85% found just once. The sequence derives from a human donor with chronic lymphocytic leukemia. The sequencing used PBMCs, collected after 24 months of ibrutinib treatment.

The CDR3 nucleotides are TGTGCCAGCAGCTTGCCGCCGGACTTCTTGGGAGCTTTCTTT. This translates into CASSLPPDFLGAFF. This sequence joins TRBV7-7 and TRBJ1-1; no clear D. The ends were cut back, 3 bases at V and 10 bases at J, with 18 bases in the middle. The CDR3 is made up of 14 amino acids. Germline loops: CDR1 SSHAT, CDR2 FNYEAQ (reference sequence).